This entry concerns a single TCR beta chain. The data stem from a study of technical replicates of blood from four donors. V was shortened by 8 bases and J by 5 bases, with 15 bases between the two germline ends. CDR3 length: 13 residues. Germline CDR1 is MNHEY and CDR2 is SVGAGI. Some clones are missing from TCRdb's copy, which holds only in-frame ones; the method was immunoSEQ multiplex PCR. In the table there are about 13,000 clones, 75% to 85% of which are singletons. Sequenced sample: PBMCs. The sequence was obtained from a human donor in good health. This sequence joins TRBV6-5 and TRBJ2-5, with D unresolved. The CDR3 bases are TGTGCCAGCCGGAGTGGGTCTCGTGAGACCCAGTACTTC. Protein product: CASRSGSRETQYF.